This T cell receptor beta chain was identified during a study of blood T cell repertoires in COVID-19. Study-level information: From T cells, B-cell-depleted T cells, or PBMCs came the material, which was cDNA or gDNA.

The data were produced by immunoSEQ multiplex PCR, yet TCRdb's version contains in-frame clones alone and is incomplete. The data show roughly 130,000 clones, with around 80% seen just once and under 4.5% held by the top ten. The CDR3 loop spans 15 amino acids. Germline V gene lookup returns CDR1 LGHDT and CDR2 YNNKEL (reference sequence). The germline V and J ends were trimmed by 5 bases and 9 bases, with 17 bases remaining between them. Specimen: peripheral blood. V usage is TRBV3-1 (or the pseudogene TRBV3-2) and J usage is TRBJ1-6; D might be TRBD1 (6 bases). The receptor was derived from a man aged 60-69 years with acute or convalescent COVID-19. CDR3 in DNA: TGTGCCAGCAGCTGTCTTCGGCGGGGGGCTTCACCCCTCCACTTT. This codes for CASSCLRRGASPLHF.